Shown below are 26 T cell receptor beta chains from a single sample sequenced in a study of Graves' ophthalmopathy and Graves' hyperthyroidism. Scientists amplified the TCR beta CDR3 regions from RNA transcripts. The first round was an RT-PCR with HTBI primers, and the second round was a multiplex PCR. One entry per CDR3 protein, called by TCRdb with MiXCR from the multiplex PCR reads. Among about 150,000 distinct CDR3 sequences listed, approximately 38% were seen once. Sequencing used peripheral blood. Receptors were obtained from a woman in her 40s with Graves' ophthalmopathy.

As for this clonotype: This sequence may be a read error, since a much larger clone differs from it by one base. This chain uses TRBV5-1 with TRBJ2-5, with 10 bases fitting TRBD2. Germline assignment: CDR1 SGHRS and CDR2 YFSETQ. The CDR3 totals 16 residues. Unmatched junction bases numbered 9, after V lost 2 bases and J lost 5 bases. CDR3 in DNA: TGCGCCAGCAGCTTCTTCAGCGGGGGGGCCCGTGAGACCCAGTACTTC. This sequence encodes CASSFFSGGARETQYF.

The rearrangement links TRBV28 to TRBJ2-7; 7 bases match TRBD1. Germline V gives CDR1 MDHEN, CDR2 SYDVKM. The CDR3 sequence is 15 residues long. V shed 6 bases and J 4 bases; nucleotides not matched to a gene: 12. CDR3 sequence (DNA): TGTGCCAGCAGAGGGGACAGCCTGAAGACTTACGAGCAGTACTTC. Amino acid sequence: CASRGDSLKTYEQYF.

This clonotype showed up many times. The gene calls are TRBV3-1 and TRBJ2-5, with D tentatively TRBD1 (6 bases). V lost 0 bases, J lost 7 bases, and 12 bases lay in between. The CDR3 is made up of 14 amino acids. Germline V gene data show CDR1 as LGHDT and CDR2 as YNNKEL (reference sequence). Here the CDR3 reads CASSQDLTGGTQYF. CDR3 nucleotide sequence: TGTGCCAGCAGCCAAGATCTGACAGGCGGGACCCAGTACTTC.

This chain uses TRBV10-3 with TRBJ1-6; maybe TRBD1 (5 bases). The CDR3 totals 16 residues. Germline V CDR1 and CDR2: ENHRY, SYGVKD. V was clipped by 4 bases and J by 7 bases, with 17 bases between them. The CDR3 DNA follows: TGTGCCATCAGTGGGGCACTGGGACCGCTCAATTCACCCCTCCACTTT. It is translated as CAISGALGPLNSPLHF.

The chain carries TRBV7-9 and TRBJ1-2, with TRBD1 matching over 8 bases. The germline gives CDR1 SEHNR, CDR2 FQNEAQ (reference sequence). This CDR3 is built from 15 residues. The junction had 7 bases not matched to a gene; V was cut back by 3 bases and J by 4 bases. CDR3: CASSFGDRGSYGYTF. The CDR3 DNA is TGTGCCAGCAGCTTCGGTGACAGGGGATCCTATGGCTACACCTTC.

The table lists this clonotype with many counts. V gene TRBV20-1 combines with J gene TRBJ1-1; the match to TRBD1 covers 11 bases. The trim removed 6 bases at V and 6 bases at J, leaving 15 bases unmatched. Germline values: CDR1 DFQATT, CDR2 SNEGSKA (reference sequence). CDR3 length: 16 amino acids. The CDR3 loop reads CSATGQGDRRRAEAFF. In DNA form, the CDR3 reads TGCAGTGCCACGGGACAGGGGGACAGAAGAAGGGCTGAAGCTTTCTTT.

This chain connects TRBV2 to TRBJ1-5; 7 bases match TRBD1. Germline CDR1 is SNHLY and CDR2 is FYNNEI. The trim removed 8 bases at V and 3 bases at J, leaving 7 bases unmatched. CDR3 length: 14 amino acids. CDR3 coding DNA: TGTGCCAGCCTCCTGGACAGGAACAATCAGCCCCAGCATTTT. Translating it yields CASLLDRNNQPQHF.

This chain connects TRBV19 to TRBJ1-1, with D perhaps TRBD1 (6 bases). The CDR3 loop spans 14 amino acids. Germline V gene sequence: CDR1 LNHDA, CDR2 SQIVND (reference sequence). Trimming shortened V by 3 bases and J by 0 bases, and 8 bases separated the two germline ends. CDR3 in amino acids: CASSMDRLNTEAFF. The DNA for the CDR3 is TGTGCCAGTAGTATGGACAGATTGAACACTGAAGCTTTCTTT.

This clonotype was counted at least ten times. This chain joins TRBV18 and TRBJ1-3, with D hard to call. From germline, CDR1 is KGHSH and CDR2 LQKENI. The V end lost 5 bases, the J end lost 4 bases, and 18 bases lay between the germline ends. The CDR3 is made up of 16 amino acids. The CDR3 DNA reads TGTGCCAGCTCATCTTCTACCGCGCAGACGGGAAACACCATATATTTT. It translates to CASSSSTAQTGNTIYF.

This clonotype was seen ten or more times. V usage is TRBV3-1 and J usage is TRBJ2-2; a possible D gene is TRBD2 (5 bases). The CDR3 runs 14 residues. The V and J ends lost 1 base and 7 bases respectively, with 10 bases between them. Germline assignment: CDR1 LGHDT and CDR2 YNNKEL (reference sequence). The CDR3 sequence: CASSQALDIGELFF. The CDR3 nucleotides read TGTGCCAGCAGCCAAGCACTAGACATCGGGGAGCTGTTTTTT.

This clonotype was observed many times. The chain uses TRBV6-4 and TRBJ1-5, with TRBD1 matching 10 bases. This CDR3 contains 15 residues. With 3 bases clipped from V and 6 bases from J, the junction kept 5 bases outside the gene matches. Per germline, CDR1 MRHNA and CDR2 SNTAGT. CDR3 bases: TGTGCCAGCAGTGAAGGGAGGACAGGGGGTCAGCCCCAGCATTTT. This codes for CASSEGRTGGQPQHF.

This clonotype was observed many times. The chain carries TRBV7-9 and TRBJ2-7; a weak D match, TRBD1 (6 bases). The germline gives CDR1 SEHNR, CDR2 FQNEAQ (reference sequence). The V end lost 5 bases, the J end lost 1 base, and 12 bases lay between the germline ends. This CDR3 spans 14 amino acids. The DNA of the CDR3 is TGTGCCAGCAGCCCAAGACAGGATTCCTACGAGCAGTACTTC. It encodes CASSPRQDSYEQYF.

At least ten counts were recorded for this clonotype. The V and J genes are TRBV7-9 and TRBJ2-7; the match to TRBD2 covers 7 bases. The CDR3 covers 13 residues. Germline CDR1 is SEHNR and CDR2 is FQNEAQ (reference sequence). Losses at the gene ends were 5 bases for V and 6 bases for J; bases not matched to a gene: 7. The DNA of the CDR3 is TGTGCCAGCAGCGACGGCGGGAGCCCCGAGCAGTACTTC. Its translation: CASSDGGSPEQYF.

This rearrangement joins TRBV30 to TRBJ2-7, with a weak D call TRBD1 (5 bases). Germline V lookup: CDR1 GTSNPN, CDR2 SVGIG (reference sequence). The CDR3 consists of 13 residues. The V end lost 3 bases, the J end lost 4 bases, and 13 bases lay between the germline ends. CDR3 sequence reads: CAWSKQVGYEQYF. In DNA form, the CDR3 reads TGTGCCTGGAGCAAACAGGTGGGATACGAGCAGTACTTC.

Ten or more counts support this clonotype. This chain joins TRBV7-3 and TRBJ2-2; D may be TRBD1 (6 bases). CDR1 is SGHTA and CDR2 is FQGTGA in the germline V gene. V was cut by 2 bases and J by 5 bases, with 15 bases left in between. CDR3 length: 16 amino acids. The CDR3 reads CASSLLARGLTGELFF. CDR3 in DNA: TGTGCCAGCAGCTTATTGGCGAGGGGGTTAACCGGGGAGCTGTTTTTT.

There are many counts of this clonotype. A much larger clone lies one base from this, so it may be a read error. The chain uses TRBV6-1 and TRBJ1-1, with 9 bases aligning to TRBD1. Germline assignment: CDR1 MNHNS and CDR2 SASEGT. This CDR3 is built from 14 residues. This chain's CDR3 is CASSRDRVRAEASF. DNA of the CDR3: TGTGCCAGCAGTCGGGACAGGGTGAGGGCTGAAGCTTCCTTT.

This clonotype was seen repeatedly, ten times or more. In DNA, the CDR3 is TGTGCCAGCAGCGCCCCGGGACTTGGCTACACCTTC. This encodes CASSAPGLGYTF. The chain links TRBV6-5 to TRBJ1-2; a weak D match, TRBD1 (5 bases). The V gene's germline CDR1 is MNHEY and CDR2 SVGAGI. The CDR3 is 12 residues long. V lost 6 bases, J lost 7 bases, and 12 bases lay in between.

This clonotype was seen ten or more times. This chain joins TRBV2 and TRBJ1-5, with no clear D. Germline V lookup: CDR1 SNHLY, CDR2 FYNNEI. This CDR3 has 13 residues. Trimming stripped 5 bases from V and 9 bases from J, with 14 bases between. The DNA for the CDR3 is TGTGCCAGCAGTTCCCGGAGTTTTGGGCCCCAGCATTTT. This sequence encodes CASSSRSFGPQHF. Full variable domain (remainder filled in from reference TRBV2 and TRBJ1-5): EPEVTQTPSHQVTQMGQEVILRCVPISNHLYFYWYRQILGQKVEFLVSFYNNEISEKSEIFDDQFSVERPDGSNFTLKIRSTKLEDSAMYFCASSSRSFGPQHFGDGTRLSIL.

This clonotype was recorded many times. The chain combines TRBV7-2 with TRBJ2-1; D is ambiguous. V lost 2 bases to trimming and J lost 6 bases, with 5 bases between them. Per the germline V gene, CDR1 is SGHTA and CDR2 is FQGNSA. This CDR3 contains 12 residues. CDR3 sequence: CASSLYLNEQFF. CDR3 DNA: TGTGCCAGCAGCTTATATCTCAATGAGCAGTTCTTC.

This clonotype appeared once. This chain links TRBV12-3 or TRBV12-4 with TRBJ2-4; D may be TRBD1 (6 bases). The germline V and J ends were trimmed by 5 bases and 16 bases, with 30 bases remaining between them. CDR3 size: 16 residues. The chain's CDR3 is CASSHDAGEGRCVGYF. CDR3 sequence (DNA): TGTGCCAGCAGTCACGATGCAGGGGAAGGTCGGTGTGTAGGATACTTC.

At least ten counts were recorded for this clonotype. The chain carries TRBV29-1 and TRBJ2-7, with D hard to call. There are 11 residues in the CDR3. V dropped 0 bases and J dropped 5 bases, with 5 bases sitting between them. CDR1 is SQVTM, CDR2 ANQGSEA, per germline. CDR3 DNA: TGCAGCGTTGAAGACGTGAACGAGCAGTACTTC. Its protein is CSVEDVNEQYF.

With respect to this clonotype: One end of the junction varies from germline; a read error may be responsible. The chain combines TRBV12-3 or TRBV12-4 with TRBJ2-2, with a weak D call TRBD2 (5 bases). This CDR3 spans 11 amino acids. The CDR3 spells CASRLTGKLFF. DNA for the CDR3: TGTGCCAGCAGACTAACCGGGAAGCTGTTTTTT.

This clonotype appeared many times. The chain links TRBV28 to TRBJ1-5; 10 nucleotides align to TRBD1. Trimming at V came to 3 bases and at J to 2 bases, leaving 1 base not matched to a gene. Per germline, CDR1 MDHEN and CDR2 SYDVKM. The CDR3 is 15 residues long. CDR3 residues: CASSFGTGGNQPQHF. The CDR3 bases are TGTGCCAGCAGTTTTGGGACAGGGGGCAATCAGCCCCAGCATTTT.

This chain uses TRBV28 with TRBJ2-7; D possibly corresponds to TRBD2 (6 bases). CDR1 and CDR2 from the germline V gene are MDHEN and SYDVKM. V dropped 10 bases and J dropped 7 bases, with 14 bases sitting between them. The CDR3 loop spans 11 amino acids. This chain's CDR3 is CATRLVSEQYF. DNA for the CDR3: TGTGCCACGCGACTAGTCTCGGAGCAGTACTTC. The full variable domain, in which reference TRBV28 and TRBJ2-7 provide the parts outside the CDR3, is DVKVTQSSRYLVKRTGEKVFLECVQDMDHENMFWYRQDPGLGLRLIYFSYDVKMKEKGDIPEGYSVSREKKERFSLILESASTNQTSMYLCATRLVSEQYFGPGTRLTVT.

At least ten counts were recorded for this clonotype. This chain uses TRBV28 with TRBJ1-5, with D uncertain. Per the germline V gene, CDR1 is MDHEN and CDR2 is SYDVKM. This CDR3 has 16 amino acids. With 5 bases removed from V and 0 bases from J, the gap between germline ends came to 14 bases. This CDR3 is CASSQSGSGSNQPQHF. The CDR3 bases are TGTGCCAGCAGTCAAAGCGGATCGGGTAGCAATCAGCCCCAGCATTTT.

The J gene is TRBJ2-5, the V gene TRBV20-1, with D perhaps given as TRBD1 or TRBD2 (5 bases each). Germline assignment: CDR1 DFQATT and CDR2 SNEGSKA (reference sequence). The V gene lost 3 bases and the J gene lost 0 bases, with 11 bases spanning the gap. CDR3 length: 14 residues. CDR3 nucleotides: TGCAGTGCTAGTCCCGGGGCGGACCAAGAGACCCAGTACTTC. Translating it yields CSASPGADQETQYF.